Shown below are 32 T cell receptor beta chains from a single sample sequenced in a study of CXCR3-negative and CXCR3-positive naive CD8 T cells. Study-wide points: The study found more hydrophobic TRB CDR3s in CXCR3-positive naive cells than in CXCR3-negative naive cells.

5' RACE with UMI labels generated the TRB cDNA libraries. TCRdb processed the 5' RACE reads again and assigns one entry to each CDR3 protein, with no DNA. The table lists around 4,500 distinct CDR3 sequences. These receptors are not linked to any known antigen. Sample: naive CXCR3+ CD8+ T cells from blood. Subset here: CD45RO-CCR7+CD27+CD95- naive CD8+ T cells expressing CXCR3 (TNR3+). The receptors were sampled from a human donor in good health. Some clones in this sample may be carry-over from other donors' samples.

The rearrangement links TRBV6-2 or TRBV6-3 to TRBJ1-1; TCRdb gives TRBD1 as the D gene, but with no DNA this cannot be confirmed. The CDR3 is made up of 16 amino acids. Germline lookup yields CDR1 MNHEY and CDR2 SVGEGT. CDR3 sequence: CASTISPDRGFTEAFF.

This clonotype shows up as medium-sized by frequency. The chain recombines TRBV19 with TRBJ2-7. CDR3 length: 11 residues. Germline V gene sequence: CDR1 LNHDA, CDR2 SQIVND (reference sequence). CDR3: CASMGSGEQYF.

Its frequency marks this clonotype as medium-sized. This chain connects TRBV10-3 to TRBJ2-1; no DNA is available, so the TRBD1 call from TCRdb remains unchecked. The germline gives CDR1 ENHRY, CDR2 SYGVKD. This CDR3 spans 16 amino acids. The CDR3 loop reads CAISDPGGFSYNEQFF.

Judged by frequency, this clonotype is medium-sized. The chain joins TRBV4-1 to TRBJ1-2; TCRdb names TRBD1, which stays unverified in the absence of DNA. This CDR3 contains 14 residues. Germline V gene sequence: CDR1 MGHRA, CDR2 YSYEKL. Here the CDR3 reads CASSQPGAVTGYTF.

The rearrangement joins TRBV7-6 to TRBJ2-1; TCRdb's D gene call, TRBD1, goes unchecked for lack of DNA. The CDR3 length is 12 residues. CDR1 and CDR2 from the germline V gene are SGHVS and FNYEAQ. The CDR3 here is CASSPGYNEQFF.

The chain is built from TRBV7-9 and TRBJ2-5; TCRdb lists TRBD1, though no DNA is available to test this call. Germline CDR1 reads SEHNR; CDR2 reads FQNEAQ (reference sequence). The CDR3 covers 14 residues. This chain's CDR3 is CASSLARAKETQYF. Full variable domain (remainder filled in from reference TRBV7-9 and TRBJ2-5): DTGVSQNPRHKITKRGQNVTFRCDPISEHNRLYWYRQTLGQGPEFLTYFQNEAQLEKSRLLSDRFSAERPKGSFSTLEIQRTEQGDSAMYLCASSLARAKETQYFGPGTRLLVL.

The chain's CDR3 is CASSFTVGNQETQYF. The chain has TRBV11-2 and TRBJ2-5. The germline CDR1 and CDR2 sequences are SGHAT and FQNNGV. The CDR3 consists of 15 residues.

The chain is built from TRBV4-1 and TRBJ2-3. The CDR3 covers 11 residues. CDR1 and CDR2 (germline): MGHRA, YSYEKL. CDR3 residues: CASSQGDTQYF.

The genes are TRBV20-1 and TRBJ2-7; with no DNA, the TCRdb D assignment of TRBD1 cannot be verified. Germline assignment: CDR1 DFQATT and CDR2 SNEGSKA (reference sequence). This CDR3 is 14 amino acids long. CDR3 residues: CRGAPAGNSYEQYF.

The rearrangement joins TRBV28 to TRBJ1-1. CDR1 is MDHEN, CDR2 SYDVKM, per germline. CDR3 length: 11 amino acids. The CDR3 is CASRQIAEAFF.

CDR3 region: CASTDRVSYEQYF. This sequence joins TRBV2 and TRBJ2-7; lacking DNA, the TRBD1 call made by TCRdb goes unchecked. The germline gives CDR1 SNHLY, CDR2 FYNNEI. The CDR3 is 13 residues long.

The chain is built from TRBV11-2 and TRBJ2-5; TCRdb reports TRBD1, a call that lacks DNA to check it against. Germline loops: CDR1 SGHAT, CDR2 FQNNGV. The CDR3 loop spans 17 amino acids. CDR3 region: CASSLEWDGGYKETQYF.

The chain couples TRBV29-1 to TRBJ2-7; TCRdb selects TRBD1, and the lack of DNA leaves this call unchecked. The CDR3 spans 14 residues. Looked up from germline, CDR1 is SQVTM and CDR2 is ANQGSEA. The CDR3 protein is CSTTGTGGIYEQYF.

In terms of frequency, this clonotype is medium-sized. J is TRBJ2-7 and V is TRBV11-2; as DNA is missing, the TRBD2 call by TCRdb cannot be tested. The CDR3 is 15 amino acids. CDR1 and CDR2 (germline): SGHAT, FQNNGV. The CDR3 loop is CASSLEAGVAYEQYF.

This clonotype shows up as medium-sized by frequency. This chain joins TRBV29-1 and TRBJ2-1; TCRdb calls TRBD1, which cannot be checked without DNA. Germline V gene sequence: CDR1 SQVTM, CDR2 ANQGSEA. The CDR3 is 15 amino acids. CDR3 loop: CSATGDPGVGNEQFF.

This clonotype is labeled medium-sized based on frequency. The chain carries TRBV28 and TRBJ2-3; absent DNA, TCRdb's TRBD2 call cannot be checked. CDR3 length: 17 residues. The germline CDR1 and CDR2 sequences are MDHEN and SYDVKM. This CDR3 reads CASAPVRTSGSTDTQYF.

V usage is TRBV4-1 and J usage is TRBJ1-1. Germline loops: CDR1 MGHRA, CDR2 YSYEKL. The CDR3 spans 16 residues. The CDR3 reads CASSQLQTVMNTEAFF.

This clonotype is identified as medium-sized from frequency. The CDR3: CASSFGRFVGDGYTF. This sequence joins TRBV12-3 or TRBV12-4 and TRBJ1-2; the D gene TCRdb calls, TRBD1, cannot be checked with no DNA. This CDR3 comprises 15 residues.

This clonotype counts as medium-sized by frequency. This chain joins TRBV3-1 and TRBJ2-5; the D call from TCRdb, TRBD2, cannot be confirmed without DNA. The CDR3 contains 17 residues. Germline assignment: CDR1 LGHDT and CDR2 YNNKEL (reference sequence). The chain's CDR3 is CASRPARGLAEQETQYF.

According to its frequency, this clonotype is medium-sized (0.01 to 0.1%). The V call is TRBV29-1, the J call TRBJ1-1. The CDR3 runs 15 residues. The germline V gene encodes CDR1 SQVTM and CDR2 ANQGSEA. The CDR3 reads CSVTGIRGMNTEAFF.

This clonotype registers medium-sized (0.01 to 0.1%) by frequency. The gene calls are TRBV12-3 or TRBV12-4 and TRBJ1-1; TCRdb gives TRBD1 as the D gene, but with no DNA this cannot be confirmed. CDR3 size: 13 residues. CDR3 sequence: CASRTEGGTEAFF.

Judged by frequency, this clonotype is medium-sized (0.01 to 0.1%). The rearrangement uses TRBV4-1 and TRBJ1-1. Germline V gene lookup returns CDR1 MGHRA and CDR2 YSYEKL. The length of the CDR3 is 16 residues. This CDR3 is CASSQEGGDSVTEAFF.

Frequency places this clonotype as medium-sized. V usage is TRBV5-1 and J usage is TRBJ2-7; there is no DNA to check the TCRdb D call of TRBD1. This CDR3 is built from 14 residues. Germline V gene lookup returns CDR1 SGHRS and CDR2 YFSETQ. The CDR3 sequence is CASWPSTGTYEQYF.

V and J are TRBV14 and TRBJ2-3. This CDR3 comprises 15 residues. Germline V lookup: CDR1 SGHDN, CDR2 FVKESK. The chain's CDR3 is CASSQEEAATDTQYF. Together with reference TRBV14 and TRBJ2-3, the CDR3 gives the full variable domain: EAGVTQFPSHSVIEKGQTVTLRCDPISGHDNLYWYRRVMGKEIKFLLHFVKESKQDESGMPNNRFLAERTGGTYSTLKVQPAELEDSGVYFCASSQEEAATDTQYFGPGTRLTVL.

According to its frequency, this clonotype is medium-sized. The rearrangement uses TRBV12-3 or TRBV12-4 and TRBJ1-5. This CDR3 comprises 15 residues. The CDR3 is CASSLTEGSNQPQHF.

The chain employs TRBV4-1 and TRBJ2-1; lacking DNA, the TRBD1 call made by TCRdb goes unchecked. Germline V gene sequence: CDR1 MGHRA, CDR2 YSYEKL. The CDR3 consists of 16 residues. The CDR3 loop reads CASSHPTGTSYNEQFF.

By frequency, this clonotype registers medium-sized. V usage is TRBV15 and J usage is TRBJ2-1. The CDR3 has 13 residues. Germline V lookup: CDR1 LNHNV, CDR2 YYDKDF (reference sequence). CDR3 loop: CATSSTTWDEQFF.

The chain has TRBV6-1 and TRBJ1-1. Germline-derived CDR1 and CDR2 are MNHNS and SASEGT. The CDR3 contains 12 residues. CDR3 sequence reads: CASSEAGTEAFF.

V gene TRBV19 combines with J gene TRBJ1-5. The CDR3 length is 15 residues. CDR1 LNHDA and CDR2 SQIVND come from the germline V gene (reference sequence). The CDR3 loop is CASSPQDSGNQPQHF.

This clonotype registers medium-sized by frequency. The chain links TRBV2 to TRBJ2-3; TCRdb's D gene call, TRBD1, goes unchecked for lack of DNA. The CDR3 runs 16 residues. Germline-derived CDR1 and CDR2 are SNHLY and FYNNEI. The CDR3 protein is CASSEVQPQGADTQYF. The full variable domain, completed using reference TRBV2 and TRBJ2-3, is EPEVTQTPSHQVTQMGQEVILRCVPISNHLYFYWYRQILGQKVEFLVSFYNNEISEKSEIFDDQFSVERPDGSNFTLKIRSTKLEDSAMYFCASSEVQPQGADTQYFGPGTRLTVL.

J is TRBJ2-2 and V is TRBV29-1; TCRdb lists TRBD1, though no DNA is available to test this call. Germline V gives CDR1 SQVTM, CDR2 ANQGSEA. The CDR3 loop spans 16 amino acids. The CDR3 here is CSVEATGTTNTGELFF.

The rearrangement joins TRBV2 to TRBJ2-3; TCRdb designates TRBD2, a call that cannot be tested without DNA. There are 15 residues in the CDR3. CDR1 is SNHLY and CDR2 is FYNNEI in the germline V gene. CDR3 region: CASRGLAEGTDTQYF.